This T cell receptor (beta chain) was sequenced in a study of T-cell reconstitution after alpha-beta-depleted transplantation in children. Preparing the TCRbeta library involved the use of unique molecular identifiers. Each CDR3 protein is one row after TCRdb ran MiXCR on the PCR reads. Of 200,000 to 250,000 distinct CDR3 sequences listed, roughly 9% are singletons. The V and J ends lost 5 bases and 6 bases, in that order; junction bases with no gene match: 6. This CDR3 contains 14 residues. The germline CDR1 and CDR2 sequences are SGHRS and YFSETQ. The sequencing here drew on PBMCs from the stem cell graft donor, taken from the stem cell graft. The rearrangement links TRBV5-1 to TRBJ1-5, with 9 bases fitting TRBD1. The receptor was isolated from a human donor who donated a stem cell graft to a child with acute lymphoblastic leukemia. CDR3 protein: CASRPGTGSQPQHF. The CDR3 DNA sequence: TGCGCCAGCAGACCCGGGACAGGGAGTCAGCCCCAGCATTTT. Variable domain in full (rest from reference TRBV5-1 and TRBJ1-5): KAGVTQTPRYLIKTRGQQVTLSCSPISGHRSVSWYQQTPGQGLQFLFEYFSETQRNKGNFPGRFSGRQFSNSRSEMNVSTLELGDSALYLCASRPGTGSQPQHFGDGTRLSIL.